These 15 T cell receptor beta chains were sequenced from one sample in a study of T cells in Graves' hyperthyroidism and ophthalmopathy. The CDR3 regions of TCR beta were amplified from RNA transcripts. First-round RT-PCR of the TCR CDR3 relied on the HTBI primer set. TCRdb reprocessed the multiplex PCR reads via MiXCR and lists one record per CDR3 protein. This repertoire shows nearly 600,000 distinct CDR3 sequences, approximately 14% found once; its top ten account for 5.5% to 7.5%. Sequenced sample: blood. The receptors shown here come from a woman aged 25 to 45 with Graves' hyperthyroidism that later progressed to Graves' ophthalmopathy.

This clonotype was seen many times. The J gene is TRBJ2-7, the V gene TRBV2; 11 positions match TRBD2. The CDR3 sequence is 15 residues long. Germline V gene data show CDR1 as SNHLY and CDR2 as FYNNEI. V lost 7 bases to trimming and J lost 6 bases; unmatched junction nucleotides: 11. CDR3 in DNA: TGTGCCAGCACCGAAGGGACTAGCGGTGTAAGCGAGCAGTACTTC. This translates into CASTEGTSGVSEQYF. Variable domain in full (rest from reference TRBV2 and TRBJ2-7): EPEVTQTPSHQVTQMGQEVILRCVPISNHLYFYWYRQILGQKVEFLVSFYNNEISEKSEIFDDQFSVERPDGSNFTLKIRSTKLEDSAMYFCASTEGTSGVSEQYFGPGTRLTVT.

V usage is TRBV5-4 and J usage is TRBJ2-7; D remains ambiguous. The CDR3 consists of 14 residues. Trimming cost V 3 bases and J 2 bases, with 12 bases left between them. Germline CDR1 SGHNT, CDR2 YYREEE (reference sequence). CDR3 loop: CASSSQNRPYEQYF. CDR3 nucleotide sequence: TGTGCCAGCAGCTCACAGAACCGCCCCTACGAGCAGTACTTC.

Many counts were recorded for this clonotype. The chain employs TRBV28 and TRBJ2-5; D may be TRBD1 or TRBD2 (5 bases each). The CDR3 loop spans 13 amino acids. Germline CDR1 reads MDHEN; CDR2 reads SYDVKM. With 7 bases removed from V and 4 bases from J, the gap between germline ends came to 13 bases. In DNA form, the CDR3 reads TGTGCCAGCATCCTCGGGGCGGGAGAGACCCAGTACTTC. This gives the protein CASILGAGETQYF.

In this sample, this clonotype turned up many times. The J gene is TRBJ2-7, the V gene TRBV3-1; D unresolved. Germline-derived CDR1 and CDR2 are LGHDT and YNNKEL (reference sequence). The CDR3 spans 14 residues. Trimming pared 1 base from V and 6 bases from J, leaving 13 bases between. The CDR3 is CASSQATTVGEQYF. The CDR3 nucleotides read TGTGCCAGCAGCCAAGCTACTACCGTGGGCGAGCAGTACTTC.

With respect to this clonotype: At one end, the junction sequence differs from germline, possibly due to a read error. The CDR3 is CAGSSPGTHDSEAFF. The CDR3 coding sequence is TGTGCCGGCAGTTCACCCGGGACCCACGATTCTGAAGCTTTCTTT. J is TRBJ1-1 and V is TRBV27, with a weak D call TRBD1 (5 bases). The CDR3 spans 15 residues. The germline CDR1 and CDR2 sequences are MNHEY and SMNVEV (reference sequence).

This clonotype came up many times. The chain recombines TRBV7-9 with TRBJ2-5; D gene unclear. V shed 1 base and J shed 5 bases, with 8 bases lying between them. This CDR3 comprises 13 residues. Germline V gives CDR1 SEHNR, CDR2 FQNEAQ (reference sequence). The chain's CDR3 is CASSLGLRETQYF. The DNA for the CDR3 is TGTGCCAGCAGCTTAGGGTTAAGGGAGACCCAGTACTTC.

This clonotype was seen many times. V usage is TRBV12-3 or TRBV12-4 and J usage is TRBJ1-1, with D possibly being TRBD1 (5 bases). The CDR3 length is 12 residues. Trimming left V 1 base short and J 12 bases short, with 12 bases between. CDR3 sequence reads: CASSLGRGVSFF. The CDR3 DNA reads TGTGCCAGCAGTTTAGGTCGGGGGGTCTCTTTCTTT.

This clonotype was seen a few times. The chain recombines TRBV19 with TRBJ2-2, with a possible D match to TRBD2 (5 bases). The CDR3 consists of 14 residues. The V end lost 5 bases, the J end lost 7 bases, and 14 bases lay between the germline ends. Germline CDR1 is LNHDA and CDR2 is SQIVND (reference sequence). The CDR3 DNA reads as TGTGCCAGTAGTCTTAACCGGGATATCGGGGAGCTGTTTTTT. It translates to CASSLNRDIGELFF.

This clonotype was seen at least ten times. V and J are TRBV19 and TRBJ1-1; no clear D. CDR1 LNHDA and CDR2 SQIVND come from the germline V gene (reference sequence). V gave up 5 bases and J gave up 1 base, with 11 bases separating them. The CDR3 loop spans 14 amino acids. The CDR3 is CASSLGPWNTEAFF. The CDR3 nucleotides are TGTGCCAGTAGTTTAGGACCGTGGAACACTGAAGCTTTCTTT.

This clonotype came up many times. The chain couples TRBV13 to TRBJ1-4, with D uncertain. Trimming left V 5 bases short and J 0 bases short, with 10 bases between. The CDR3 extends over 15 amino acids. Germline assignment: CDR1 PRHDT and CDR2 FYEKMQ (reference sequence). The CDR3 here is CASSPPGTTNEKLFF. The CDR3 DNA reads as TGTGCCAGCAGCCCACCGGGGACAACTAATGAAAAACTGTTTTTT.

This clonotype was counted a few times. This clone may be a read error of a much larger clone one base away. V usage is TRBV7-2 and J usage is TRBJ2-7; 8 nucleotides line up with TRBD2. CDR3 length: 16 amino acids. Germline V CDR1 and CDR2: SGHTA, FQGNSA. V lost 1 base, J lost 7 bases, and 12 bases stayed unmatched. The CDR3 reads CASSLVGTRGANEQYF. CDR3 DNA sequence: TGTGCCAGCAGCTTAGTCGGGACTAGGGGGGCCAATGAGCAGTACTTC.

A few counts support this clonotype. The chain carries TRBV24-1 and TRBJ2-1; D is perhaps TRBD2 (6 bases). The CDR3 consists of 18 residues. CDR1 is KGHDR and CDR2 is SFDVKD in the germline V gene. Trimming stripped 3 bases from V and 5 bases from J, with 22 bases between. DNA for the CDR3: TGTGCCACCAGTGATCCCCGCCTAGCGTCCGGCGCCAACAATGAGCAGTTCTTC. It yields the protein CATSDPRLASGANNEQFF.

Ten or more counts support this clonotype. This chain connects TRBV7-6 to TRBJ2-1; possible D gene TRBD2, 6 bases. Germline CDR1 reads SGHVS; CDR2 reads FNYEAQ. Trimming left V 3 bases short and J 7 bases short, with 13 bases between. The CDR3 runs to 14 residues. As DNA, the CDR3 is TGTGCCAGCAGCTTGGGGCTAGCGTGGAATGAGCAGTTCTTC. Its translation is CASSLGLAWNEQFF.

The chain recombines TRBV27 with TRBJ2-1; TRBD2 matches at 7 bases. CDR1 and CDR2 (germline): MNHEY, SMNVEV (reference sequence). The CDR3 is 15 amino acids. Trimming cost V 2 bases and J 6 bases; bases outside gene matches: 7. The CDR3 DNA sequence: TGTGCCAGCAGTTTAGACGGGACTACCATCAATGAGCAGTTCTTC. Its translation: CASSLDGTTINEQFF.

This clonotype was picked up a small number of times. This chain joins TRBV7-2 and TRBJ1-1, with 8 bases that match TRBD1. The V gene end was trimmed by 2 bases and the J gene end by 4 bases; junction bases not matched to a gene: 12. The germline gives CDR1 SGHTA, CDR2 FQGNSA. The CDR3 extends over 17 amino acids. The CDR3 DNA follows: TGTGCCAGCAGCTTAAGGCCGCAGGGGGCAATGGGCACTGAAGCTTTCTTT. This translates into CASSLRPQGAMGTEAFF.